These 15 T cell receptor beta chains share one sample of origin, sequenced in a study of neoadjuvant anti-PD-1 for oral cavity cancer. Sequencing was performed with immunoSEQ multiplex PCR; in TCRdb, only in-frame clones are kept and a portion is missing. Of 30,000 to 35,000 clones detected, around nine tenths appear once; the ten largest clones hold roughly 3.6%. The specimen comprised PBMCs, sampled before nivolumab (anti-PD-1) treatment. The receptors were sampled from a person between 40 and 79 years old with oral cavity squamous cell carcinoma.

The gene calls are TRBV11-2 and TRBJ1-4; perhaps TRBD1 as D (5 bases). Germline CDR1 reads SGHAT; CDR2 reads FQNNGV. This CDR3 has 14 amino acids. The germline V and J ends were trimmed by 7 bases and 3 bases, with 12 bases remaining between them. The CDR3 nucleotides are TGTGCCAGCACCCAGGGTGTGGCTAATGAAAAACTGTTTTTT. Translation: CASTQGVANEKLFF.

V and J are TRBV15 and TRBJ2-7, with 12 bases identical to TRBD2. The CDR3 sequence is 18 residues long. J was trimmed by 3 bases and V by 2 bases; bases with no gene match: 11. Per the germline V gene, CDR1 is LNHNV and CDR2 is YYDKDF (reference sequence). The CDR3: CATSRMGLAGGTFYEQYF. CDR3 DNA: TGTGCCACCAGCAGAATGGGGCTAGCGGGGGGGACGTTCTACGAGCAGTACTTC.

This chain joins TRBV28 and TRBJ2-5, with 9 bases lining up with TRBD2. CDR1 is MDHEN, CDR2 SYDVKM, per germline. This CDR3 has 15 residues. Trimming cost V 6 bases and J 5 bases; bases outside gene matches: 10. Written as DNA, the CDR3 is TGTGCCAGCAGAGGGGGACTAGCCCGAAGTGAGACCCAGTACTTC. It encodes CASRGGLARSETQYF.

The chain recombines TRBV6-5 with TRBJ2-2; 10 positions match TRBD1. Germline CDR1 and CDR2: MNHEY and SVGAGI. This CDR3 is 15 amino acids long. The ends lost 6 bases at V and 5 bases at J; junction bases unmatched: 6. The CDR3 here is CASRPGTGVTGELFF. The CDR3 DNA reads as TGTGCCAGCAGGCCCGGGACAGGGGTGACCGGGGAGCTGTTTTTT.

V is TRBV4-2 and J is TRBJ1-4; D gene unclear. V was cut by 3 bases and J by 0 bases, with 11 bases left in between. CDR3 length: 16 amino acids. From germline, CDR1 is LGHNA and CDR2 YNFKEQ. The CDR3 spells CASSHVTAATNEKLFF. The CDR3 DNA sequence: TGTGCCAGCAGCCATGTGACCGCAGCAACTAATGAAAAACTGTTTTTT.

The chain has TRBV5-4 and TRBJ1-4; 7 nucleotides align to TRBD1. Per the germline V gene, CDR1 is SGHNT and CDR2 is YYREEE (reference sequence). V shed 4 bases, J shed 7 bases, and the junction held 10 bases outside the gene matches. There are 15 residues in the CDR3. The CDR3 DNA sequence: TGTGCCAGCAGCCAAGCACAGGGGAGTGCTGAAAAACTGTTTTTT. Its translation: CASSQAQGSAEKLFF.

This chain joins TRBV5-6 and TRBJ2-1; 7 nucleotides match TRBD2. The CDR3 has 11 residues. The V segment lost 4 bases and the J segment 8 bases; nucleotides outside the gene matches: 0. Germline CDR1 is SGHDT and CDR2 is YYEEEE. In DNA, the CDR3 is TGTGCCAGCAGCCGGGAGGATGAGCAGTTCTTC. This codes for CASSREDEQFF.

The chain combines TRBV30 with TRBJ2-7, with D hard to call. Germline lookup yields CDR1 GTSNPN and CDR2 SVGIG (reference sequence). Trimming pared 2 bases from V and 4 bases from J, leaving 12 bases between. This CDR3 has 13 residues. The CDR3 nucleotides are TGTGCCTGGAGTTTGTCAGAGACTTACGAGCAGTACTTC. It encodes CAWSLSETYEQYF.

A remark on this clone: The junction departs from germline at one end; a sequencing error may be responsible. The genes are TRBV6-1 and TRBJ1-1; the D is unclear. CDR1 is MNHNS and CDR2 is SASEGT in the germline V gene. The CDR3 extends over 12 amino acids. CDR3 nucleotide sequence: TGTGCCAGCAATGAAGGGAACACTGAAGCTTTCTTT. It translates to CASNEGNTEAFF.

The J gene is TRBJ1-1, the V gene TRBV27; no firm D call. Germline V CDR1 and CDR2: MNHEY, SMNVEV (reference sequence). This CDR3 is 15 amino acids long. Trimming took 3 bases from V and 0 from J, leaving 11 bases between them. Here the CDR3 reads CASSFGRGLNTEAFF. The CDR3 coding sequence is TGTGCCAGCAGTTTTGGGCGGGGTTTGAACACTGAAGCTTTCTTT.

The chain combines TRBV5-4 with TRBJ1-1; D is possibly TRBD1 (5 bases). Germline CDR1 reads SGHNT; CDR2 reads YYREEE (reference sequence). The CDR3 has 15 residues. The V end lost 4 bases, the J end lost 4 bases, and 17 bases lay between the germline ends. The CDR3 is CASSPRRGRGTEAFF. CDR3 bases: TGTGCCAGCAGCCCACGACGAGGGAGGGGCACTGAAGCTTTCTTT.

The chain employs TRBV7-9 and TRBJ2-2; no reliable D call. V was pared by 5 bases and J by 2 bases, with 9 bases between. The CDR3 spans 14 residues. Germline lookup yields CDR1 SEHNR and CDR2 FQNEAQ (reference sequence). CDR3 sequence: CASSLGSNTGELFF. In DNA, the CDR3 is TGTGCCAGCAGCCTGGGATCTAACACCGGGGAGCTGTTTTTT.

By its share, this clone is medium-sized. Other DNA sequences within the sample encode an identical CDR3. The chain employs TRBV9 and TRBJ2-4; 8 bases match TRBD2. There are 12 residues in the CDR3. The V and J ends lost 4 bases and 7 bases, in that order; junction bases with no gene match: 1. The germline V gene encodes CDR1 SGDLS and CDR2 YYNGEE. The DNA of the CDR3 is TGTGCCAGCAGCCCGGGAGGGAACATTCAGTACTTC. This gives the protein CASSPGGNIQYF.

The chain recombines TRBV7-8 with TRBJ1-6; D is uncertain. The CDR3 consists of 16 residues. V shed 1 base and J shed 0 bases, with 7 bases lying between them. Germline loops: CDR1 SGHVS, CDR2 FQNEAQ. In nucleotides, the CDR3 is TGTGCCAGCAGCTTAGTGGGGAGCTCCTATAATTCACCCCTCCACTTT. It codes for CASSLVGSSYNSPLHF.

This chain uses TRBV13 with TRBJ2-3, with D unresolved. Between the trimmed V and J ends, which lost 2 bases and 4 bases, there was a span of 7 bases. The CDR3 has 13 amino acids. Germline V lookup: CDR1 PRHDT, CDR2 FYEKMQ (reference sequence). CDR3 coding DNA: TGTGCCAGCAGCTTATCTGCGGCAGATACGCAGTATTTT. Translated, it gives CASSLSAADTQYF. The full variable domain, in which reference TRBV13 and TRBJ2-3 provide the parts outside the CDR3, is AAGVIQSPRHLIKEKRETATLKCYPIPRHDTVYWYQQGPGQDPQFLISFYEKMQSDKGSIPDRFSAQQFSDYHSELNMSSLELGDSALYFCASSLSAADTQYFGPGTRLTVL.